This entry lists 6 T cell receptor beta chains sequenced from one sample in a study of cytomegalovirus exposure and HLA in healthy donors (dated by TCRdb to 2015 to 2018). Library preparation used the immunoSEQ multiplex PCR assay. A mixture of 60 forward primers for TCR Vbeta segments and 13 reverse primers for TCR Jbeta segments was used in the multiplex PCR. TCRdb limited this immuneACCESS table to in-frame rearrangements with V and J called. A share of clones is missing; checked studies link under half to unresolved V genes, and the rest is unexplained. The sample table holds 150,000 to 200,000 clones, of which about 80% were seen once. 1.4% of the sample goes to the ten largest clones. The source material was PBMCs. The receptors here all came from a man younger than 35 in good health and CMV-seronegative.

A word on this clone: In the same sample, other DNA sequences code for this CDR3. The chain has TRBV19 and TRBJ1-1; a possible D gene is TRBD1 (6 bases). Germline V gives CDR1 LNHDA, CDR2 SQIVND (reference sequence). The CDR3 is made up of 15 amino acids. The ends were cut back, 0 bases at V and 1 base at J, with 9 bases in the middle. In DNA form, the CDR3 reads TGTGCCAGTAGTATAGATCAGGGGCGGAACACTGAAGCTTTCTTT. Encoded protein: CASSIDQGRNTEAFF.

J is TRBJ2-1 and V is TRBV7-6; D call uncertain. The CDR3 totals 13 residues. Germline lookup yields CDR1 SGHVS and CDR2 FNYEAQ. V shed 1 base and J shed 9 bases, with 10 bases lying between them. The CDR3: CASSLVHISEQFF. CDR3 nucleotides: TGTGCCAGCAGCTTAGTTCACATCAGTGAGCAGTTCTTC. The entire variable domain, with the rest obtained from reference TRBV7-6 and TRBJ2-1, is as follows: GAGVSQSPRYKVTKRGQDVALRCDPISGHVSLYWYRQALGQGPEFLTYFNYEAQQDKSGLPNDRFSAERPEGSISTLTIQRTEQRDSAMYRCASSLVHISEQFFGPGTRLTVL.

This chain connects TRBV7-2 to TRBJ2-3; 8 nucleotides agree with TRBD2. Germline CDR1 and CDR2: SGHTA and FQGNSA. The CDR3 loop spans 15 amino acids. The trim removed 6 bases at V and 3 bases at J, leaving 8 bases unmatched. The CDR3 loop is CASSRGGPGTDTQYF. The CDR3 DNA follows: TGTGCCAGCAGTCGGGGGGGGCCGGGGACAGATACGCAGTATTTT. The full variable domain, rest sourced from reference TRBV7-2 and TRBJ2-3, is GAGVSQSPSNKVTEKGKDVELRCDPISGHTALYWYRQSLGQGLEFLIYFQGNSAPDKSGLPSDRFSAERTGGSVSTLTIQRTQQEDSAVYLCASSRGGPGTDTQYFGPGTRLTVL.

CDR3 nucleotide sequence: TGTGCCATCAGCGACGAACGGACAGGAGGCACTGAAGCTTTCTTT. The encoded protein is CAISDERTGGTEAFF. V usage is TRBV10-3 and J usage is TRBJ1-1, with 7 positions matching TRBD1. The CDR3 extends over 15 amino acids. J gave up 4 bases and V 6 bases, and 11 bases lay outside the gene matches. CDR1 is ENHRY and CDR2 is SYGVKD in the germline V gene.

The genes are TRBV6-6 and TRBJ2-1; no definite D call. There are 11 residues in the CDR3. The V gene lost 8 bases and the J gene lost 7 bases, with 9 bases spanning the gap. Germline values: CDR1 MNHNY, CDR2 SVGAGI (reference sequence). CDR3 protein: CASEDGNEQFF. As DNA, the CDR3 is TGTGCCAGCGAGGATGGTAATGAGCAGTTCTTC.

This chain uses TRBV25-1 with TRBJ1-1; TRBD1 might be the D (5 bases). The CDR3 totals 12 residues. Germline V gene sequence: CDR1 MGHDK, CDR2 SYGVNS. Deletions cut 3 bases from V and 5 bases from J, with 7 bases between. CDR3 in amino acids: CASSDRGTEAFF. Written as DNA, the CDR3 is TGTGCCAGCAGTGATCGGGGGACTGAAGCTTTCTTT.